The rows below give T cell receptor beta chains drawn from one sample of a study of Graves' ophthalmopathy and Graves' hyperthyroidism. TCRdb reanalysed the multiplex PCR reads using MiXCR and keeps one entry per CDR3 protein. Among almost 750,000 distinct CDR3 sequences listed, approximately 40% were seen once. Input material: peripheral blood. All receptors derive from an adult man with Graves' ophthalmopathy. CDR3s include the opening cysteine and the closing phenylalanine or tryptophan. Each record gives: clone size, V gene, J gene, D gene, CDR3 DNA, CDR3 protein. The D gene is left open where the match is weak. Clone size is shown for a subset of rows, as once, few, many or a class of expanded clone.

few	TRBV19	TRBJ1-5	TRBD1	TGTGCCAGTAGGGCAGGGACAGGATATAGCAATCAGCCCCAGCATTTT	CASRAGTGYSNQPQHF
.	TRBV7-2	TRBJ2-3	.	TGTGCCAGCAGCTACACCACAGATACGCAGTATTTT	CASSYTTDTQYF
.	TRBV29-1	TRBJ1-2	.	TGCAGCCAAGGGGACATCTATGGCTACACCTTC	CSQGDIYGYTF
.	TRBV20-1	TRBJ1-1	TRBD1	TGCAGTGCTGTAGACGACAGGGAGGGGACTGAAGCTTTCTTT	CSAVDDREGTEAFF
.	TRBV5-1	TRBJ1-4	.	TGCGCCAGCAGCTTAACAGTTGCAACTAATGAAAAACTGTTTTTT	CASSLTVATNEKLFF
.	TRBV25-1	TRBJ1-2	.	TGTGCCAGCAGTTTTTCCGGGGCCTATGGCTACACCTTC	CASSFSGAYGYTF
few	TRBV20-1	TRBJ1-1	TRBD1	TGCAGTGCTATCACGGGACAGTCGGACACTGAAGCTTTCTTT	CSAITGQSDTEAFF
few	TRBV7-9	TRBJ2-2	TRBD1	TGTGCCAGCAGCTTGGGACAGGCGGGGAACACCGGGGAGCTGTTTTTT	CASSLGQAGNTGELFF
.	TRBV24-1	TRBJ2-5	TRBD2	TGTGCCACCAGTGATCAGCGGGGGCCCGACCAAGAGACCCAGTACTTC	CATSDQRGPDQETQYF
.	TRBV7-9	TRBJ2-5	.	TGTGCCAGCAGCCAAGATTTATCGGGAATTGGGGAGACCCAGTACTTC	CASSQDLSGIGETQYF
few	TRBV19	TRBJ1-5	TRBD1	TGTGCCAGTAGTACCACAGGGGGGTCGAGCAATCAGCCCCAGCATTTT	CASSTTGGSSNQPQHF
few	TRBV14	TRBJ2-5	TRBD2	TGTGCCAGCAGCCAGGGTCGGGGCGGGAGGGCCAAGGAGACCCAGTACTTC	CASSQGRGGRAKETQYF
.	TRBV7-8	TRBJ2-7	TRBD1	TGTGCCAGCAGCCATACAGGGGGTAGACAGTACTTC	CASSHTGGRQYF
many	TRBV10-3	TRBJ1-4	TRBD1	TGTGCCATCAGTGTTAGTGGGACAGGGGGCGAAAAACTGTTTTTT	CAISVSGTGGEKLFF
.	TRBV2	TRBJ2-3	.	TGTGCCAGCAGTGACGCTCCTCAAATGGCGCGCGGCACAGATACGCAGTATTTT	CASSDAPQMARGTDTQYF
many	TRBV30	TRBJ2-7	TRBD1	TGTGCCTGGAGTGCCACCGGGACAGGGGACGAGCAGTACTTC	CAWSATGTGDEQYF
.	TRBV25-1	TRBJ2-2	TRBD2	TGTGCCAGCAGCTCCACCGGGGCGGGAGGGCCGCGGGAGCTGTTTTTT	CASSSTGAGGPRELFF